These T cell receptor beta chains were read from a single sample in a study of cytomegalovirus exposure and HLA in healthy donors. Generated by immunoSEQ multiplex PCR, the TCRdb table keeps only in-frame clones and is missing some. Here the sample spans 170,000 or so clones, 70% to 80% being singletons. Input material: PBMCs. These receptors all stem from a woman younger than 45 in good health and CMV-seropositive. CDR3s include the opening cysteine and the closing phenylalanine or tryptophan. The order of the fields is CDR3 protein, CDR3 DNA, J gene, V gene, clone size, D gene. A D gene is named only where the DNA matches it firmly. Rows give clone size only sometimes, using once, few, many, or a class for an expanded clone.

CASSRMTSGSADTQYF TGTGCCAGCAGCCGAATGACTAGCGGGAGCGCAGATACGCAGTATTTT TRBJ2-3 TRBV7-6 NA TRBD2
CASIQGPDTQYF TGCGCCAGCATCCAGGGGCCAGATACGCAGTATTTT TRBJ2-3 TRBV23-1 NA NA
CASSLGGGGPSSYEQYF TGTGCCAGCAGCTTAGGTGGGGGCGGGCCTAGCTCCTACGAGCAGTACTTC TRBJ2-7 TRBV11-2 NA NA
CASSQDRGQSSPLHF TGTGCCAGCAGCCAGGACAGGGGTCAAAGTTCACCCCTCCACTTT TRBJ1-6 TRBV4-2 NA TRBD1
CASSSAAAQGNNEQFF TGTGCCAGCAGTTCAGCTGCGGCCCAGGGGAACAATGAGCAGTTCTTC TRBJ2-1 TRBV28 few NA
CASSPPKGMNTEAFF TGTGCCAGCTCACCACCAAAGGGGATGAACACTGAAGCTTTCTTT TRBJ1-1 TRBV18 NA NA
CSVGWQGGIEQYF TGCAGCGTTGGGTGGCAGGGGGGAATCGAGCAGTACTTC TRBJ2-7 TRBV29-1 NA NA
CAISGGFSEKLFF TGTGCCATCAGTGGAGGGTTTAGTGAAAAACTGTTTTTT TRBJ1-4 TRBV10-3 NA NA
CASSYHVDYTGELFF TGTGCCAGCAGTTACCACGTGGACTACACCGGGGAGCTGTTTTTT TRBJ2-2 TRBV6-5 NA NA
CASSPPTLEGYTF TGTGCCAGCTCACCACCCACGCTCGAGGGCTACACCTTC TRBJ1-2 TRBV18 once NA
CAWSGGGSSTDTQYF TGTGCCTGGAGTGGAGGCGGGAGTAGCACAGATACGCAGTATTTT TRBJ2-3 TRBV30 NA TRBD2
CASSQVGRAETQYF TGCGCCAGCAGCCAAGTGGGCAGGGCGGAGACCCAGTACTTC TRBJ2-5 TRBV4-3 NA NA
CASSLGGTGFHEQYF TGTGCCAGCAGCCTAGGGGGGACAGGATTTCACGAGCAGTACTTC TRBJ2-7 TRBV6-5 NA TRBD1
CASSPMVGQANEKLFF TGTGCCAGCAGTCCGATGGTGGGACAGGCTAATGAAAAACTGTTTTTT TRBJ1-4 TRBV27 NA TRBD1
CASSLRQGGEQFF TGTGCCAGCAGCTTAAGGCAGGGCGGTGAGCAGTTCTTC TRBJ2-1 TRBV11-3 NA NA
CASSPSSRGYITEAFF TGCGCCAGCAGCCCGTCGTCCAGGGGATACATCACTGAAGCTTTCTTT TRBJ1-1 TRBV4-1 NA NA
CASSTGTSYEQYF TGTGCCAGCAGTACCGGGACTTCTTACGAGCAGTACTTC TRBJ2-7 TRBV2 once NA
CAWSVLWASEAFF TGTGCCTGGAGTGTACTGTGGGCATCGGAAGCTTTCTTT TRBJ1-1 TRBV30 NA NA
CASTLDRITPSLNYGYTF TGTGCCAGCACCCTGGACAGAATCACCCCCTCCCTTAACTATGGCTACACCTTC TRBJ1-2 TRBV28 NA NA
CASSPFGALSYEQYF TGCGCCAGCAGCCCTTTTGGGGCATTGTCCTACGAGCAGTACTTC TRBJ2-7 TRBV5-1 NA NA
CASSETGQGNGYTF TGTGCCAGTAGTGAGACGGGACAGGGAAATGGCTACACCTTC TRBJ1-2 TRBV19 NA TRBD1
CASAGGVSTDTQYF TGCGCCAGCGCCGGGGGGGTTAGCACAGATACGCAGTATTTT TRBJ2-3 TRBV10-2 NA TRBD2
CASSPGQDNQPQHF TGTGCCAGCTCCCCCGGACAGGACAATCAGCCCCAGCATTTT TRBJ1-5 TRBV18 NA TRBD1
CASSFRGGANTEAFF TGTGCCAGCAGTTTCCGCGGGGGGGCTAACACTGAAGCTTTCTTT TRBJ1-1 TRBV27 NA NA
CASSIRVPPGYTF TGTGCCAGTAGTATCAGGGTACCTCCGGGCTACACCTTC TRBJ1-2 TRBV19 NA NA